The rows below give T cell receptor beta chains drawn from one sample of a study of T cell responses to AZD1222 COVID-19 vaccine. The protocol was immunoSEQ multiplex PCR, while the TCRdb copy is restricted to in-frame clones and leaves out a portion. Of about 190,000 clones in the sample, approximately 91% were seen once. This specimen was peripheral blood, taken on day 0 of AZD1222 vaccination. Receptors originate from an adult in good health. The CDR3 runs from the conserved cysteine through the conserved F or W. Fields, in order: J gene, D gene, clone size, V gene, CDR3 DNA, CDR3 protein. D genes are given only for firm matches. The size field is filled for only some rows; it gives once, few, many or a size class.

>TRBJ2-7|TRBD2|.|TRBV9
TGTGCCAGCAGCGTAGGTGCTAGCGGGAACTCCTACGAGCAGTACTTC
CASSVGASGNSYEQYF
>TRBJ2-5|TRBD2|.|TRBV7-8
TGTGCCAGCAGCCGACCACGCTCTAGCGGGAGGAAAGAGACCCAGTACTTC
CASSRPRSSGRKETQYF
>TRBJ2-4|TRBD2|.|TRBV3-1/TRBV3-2
TGTGCCAGCAGCCAGTTTCTTATGGGAGGGGTCAAAAACATTCAGTACTTC
CASSQFLMGGVKNIQYF
>TRBJ1-3|.|.|TRBV6-2/TRBV6-3
TGTGCCAGCAGTTACCCGCCCGGGGCCAACTCTGGAAACACCATATATTTT
CASSYPPGANSGNTIYF
>TRBJ2-7|TRBD2|many|TRBV19
TGTGCCAGTAGTACCACTAGGACTAGCGGCAGGTACGAGCAGTACTTC
CASSTTRTSGRYEQYF
>TRBJ2-2|.|.|TRBV9
TGTGCCAGCAGCGTAGCCAGGGGGAACACCGGGGAGCTGTTTTTT
CASSVARGNTGELFF
>TRBJ2-7|.|once|TRBV18
TGTGCCAGCTCACCACCAGGACTGTACTACGAGCAGTACTTC
CASSPPGLYYEQYF
>TRBJ1-1|.|.|TRBV19
TGTGCCAGTAGTGTGCAGGGAGGGGGAAACACTGAAGCTTTCTTT
CASSVQGGGNTEAFF
>TRBJ2-7|TRBD2|.|TRBV7-2
TGTGCCAGCAGCTTGGATAGGGCGGGGGGGCAGCGCGAGCAGTACTTC
CASSLDRAGGQREQYF
>TRBJ1-6|.|.|TRBV7-2
TGTGCCAGCAGCTTACAGGGCGGATATTCACCCCTCCACTTT
CASSLQGGYSPLHF
>TRBJ2-3|TRBD1|.|TRBV5-4
TGTGCCAGCAGCTGGGGGGGGGACAGGGAACCAGATACGCAGTATTTT
CASSWGGDREPDTQYF
>TRBJ2-7|.|.|TRBV6-5
TGTGCCAGCAGTTACAACGGCGTATCAGAGGAGCAGTACTTC
CASSYNGVSEEQYF
>TRBJ1-1|.|once|TRBV29-1
TGCAGCGTTGAGAGGGTGGTGCAGGGGCGCCCTGAAGCTTTCTTT
CSVERVVQGRPEAFF
>TRBJ2-2|.|.|TRBV7-9
TGTGCCAGCAGCCGAGGACCTGACACCGGGGAGCTGTTTTTT
CASSRGPDTGELFF
>TRBJ1-3|.|.|TRBV6-2/TRBV6-3
TGTGCCAGCAGTGGCTATAGGACAGACTTCTCTGGAAACACCATATATTTT
CASSGYRTDFSGNTIYF
>TRBJ1-5|.|.|TRBV28
TGTGCCAGCAGCTCGAACCTAGGGCAACAGCCCCAGCATTTT
CASSSNLGQQPQHF
>TRBJ2-7|.|.|TRBV7-9
TGTGCCAGCAGCCCCCCCCCAGGGTTTTATTACGAGCAGTACTTC
CASSPPPGFYYEQYF
>TRBJ1-4|.|.|TRBV25-1
TGTGCCAGCAGGGGGGCGGTGTATAATGAAAAACTGTTTTTT
CASRGAVYNEKLFF
>TRBJ2-3|TRBD2|.|TRBV7-8
TGTGCCAGCAGCTTATTAGCGGGGTTTGCAGATACGCAGTATTTT
CASSLLAGFADTQYF
>TRBJ2-3|TRBD2|.|TRBV24-1
TGTGCCACCAGTGACACCGGGCCCCGGGGGGAGGGCCGAGGAGATACGCAGTATTTT
CATSDTGPRGEGRGDTQYF
>TRBJ2-7|.|.|TRBV27
TGTGCCAGCAGTTTATCGGGCAACTCCTACGAGCAGTACTTC
CASSLSGNSYEQYF
>TRBJ1-5|.|.|TRBV10-3
TGTGCCATCGGCCCCGGGCAGGGTATCAATCAGCCCCAGCATTTT
CAIGPGQGINQPQHF
>TRBJ2-5|TRBD1|.|TRBV29-1
TGCAGCGTTGAAGCCCTCCGACAGGGGACCGGGGGTGTTCAGGCCCAGTACTTC
CSVEALRQGTGGVQAQYF
>TRBJ1-6|.|.|TRBV6-1
TGTGCCAGCAGTGAAGATGTCCAGGGGAACCACTTT
CASSEDVQGNHF
>TRBJ1-1|.|few|TRBV7-9
TGTGCCAGCAGCTTAGGAAGCGTCGCTGAAGCTTTCTTT
CASSLGSVAEAFF